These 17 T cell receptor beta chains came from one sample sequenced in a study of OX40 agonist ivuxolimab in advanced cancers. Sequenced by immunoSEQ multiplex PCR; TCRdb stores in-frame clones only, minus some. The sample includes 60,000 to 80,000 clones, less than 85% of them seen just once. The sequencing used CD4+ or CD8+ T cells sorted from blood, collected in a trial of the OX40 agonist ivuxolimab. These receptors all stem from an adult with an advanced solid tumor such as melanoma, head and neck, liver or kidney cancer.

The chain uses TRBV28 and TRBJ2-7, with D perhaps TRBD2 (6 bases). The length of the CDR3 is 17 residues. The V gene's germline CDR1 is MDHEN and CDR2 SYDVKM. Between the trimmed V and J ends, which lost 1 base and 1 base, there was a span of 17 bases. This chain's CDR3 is CASSLYVGGKRSYEQYF. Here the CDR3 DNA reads TGTGCCAGCAGTTTATACGTGGGGGGAAAGAGGTCCTACGAGCAGTACTTC. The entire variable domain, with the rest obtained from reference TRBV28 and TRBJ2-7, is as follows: DVKVTQSSRYLVKRTGEKVFLECVQDMDHENMFWYRQDPGLGLRLIYFSYDVKMKEKGDIPEGYSVSREKKERFSLILESASTNQTSMYLCASSLYVGGKRSYEQYFGPGTRLTVT.

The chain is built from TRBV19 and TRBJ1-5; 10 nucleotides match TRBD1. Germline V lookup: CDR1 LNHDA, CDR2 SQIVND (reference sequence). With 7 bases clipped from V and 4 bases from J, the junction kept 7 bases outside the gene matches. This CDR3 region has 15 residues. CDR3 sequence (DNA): TGTGCCAGTACCTGGGGACAGGGGCTAAATCAGCCCCAGCATTTT. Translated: CASTWGQGLNQPQHF.

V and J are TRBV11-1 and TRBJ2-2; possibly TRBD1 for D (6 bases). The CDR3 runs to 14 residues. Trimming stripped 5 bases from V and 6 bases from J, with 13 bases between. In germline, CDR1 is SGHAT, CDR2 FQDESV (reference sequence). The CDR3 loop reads CASSIDRYPGELFF. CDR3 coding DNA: TGTGCCAGCAGCATTGACAGGTACCCCGGGGAGCTGTTTTTT.

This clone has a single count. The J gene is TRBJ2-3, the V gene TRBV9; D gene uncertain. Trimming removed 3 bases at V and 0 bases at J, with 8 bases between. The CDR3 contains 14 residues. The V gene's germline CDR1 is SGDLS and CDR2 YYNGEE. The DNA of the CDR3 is TGTGCCAGCAGCGGTTTTGGGAGCACAGATACGCAGTATTTT. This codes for CASSGFGSTDTQYF.

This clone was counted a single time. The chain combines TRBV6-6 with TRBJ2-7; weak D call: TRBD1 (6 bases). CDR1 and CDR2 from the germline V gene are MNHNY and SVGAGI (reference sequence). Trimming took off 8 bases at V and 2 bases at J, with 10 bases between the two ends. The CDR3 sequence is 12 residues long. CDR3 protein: CASGGQTYEQYF. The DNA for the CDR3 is TGTGCCAGCGGCGGACAGACCTACGAGCAGTACTTC.

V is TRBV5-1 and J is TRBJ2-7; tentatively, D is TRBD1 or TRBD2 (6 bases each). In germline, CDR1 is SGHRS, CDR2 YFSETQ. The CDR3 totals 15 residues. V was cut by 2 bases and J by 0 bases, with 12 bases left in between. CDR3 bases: TGCGCCAGCAGCTTAGGGGGGACAAACTCCTACGAGCAGTACTTC. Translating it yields CASSLGGTNSYEQYF.

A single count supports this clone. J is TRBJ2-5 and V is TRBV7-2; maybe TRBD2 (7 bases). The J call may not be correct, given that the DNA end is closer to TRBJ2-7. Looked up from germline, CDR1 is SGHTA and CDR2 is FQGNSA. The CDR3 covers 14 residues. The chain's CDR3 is CASSLGGTLGEQYF. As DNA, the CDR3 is TGTGCCAGCAGCTTGGGAGGGACATTAGGCGAGCAGTACTTC.

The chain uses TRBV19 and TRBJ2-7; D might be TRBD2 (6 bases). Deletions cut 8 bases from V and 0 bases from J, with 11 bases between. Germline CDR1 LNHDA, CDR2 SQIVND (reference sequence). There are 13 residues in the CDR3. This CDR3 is CASHRGDSYEQYF. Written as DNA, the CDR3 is TGTGCCAGTCACCGCGGGGACTCCTACGAGCAGTACTTC. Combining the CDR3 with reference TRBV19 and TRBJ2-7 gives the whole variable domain DGGITQSPKYLFRKEGQNVTLSCEQNLNHDAMYWYRQDPGQGLRLIYYSQIVNDFQKGDIAEGYSVSREKKESFPLTVTSAQKNPTAFYLCASHRGDSYEQYFGPGTRLTVT.

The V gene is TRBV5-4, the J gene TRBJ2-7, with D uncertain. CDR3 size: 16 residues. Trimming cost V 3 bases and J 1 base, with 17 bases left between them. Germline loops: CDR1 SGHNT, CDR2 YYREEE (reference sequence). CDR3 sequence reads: CASSSPSDSSSYEQYF. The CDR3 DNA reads TGTGCCAGCAGCTCACCTAGTGACTCCAGTTCCTACGAGCAGTACTTC. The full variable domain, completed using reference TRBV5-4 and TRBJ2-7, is ETGVTQSPTHLIKTRGQQVTLRCSSQSGHNTVSWYQQALGQGPQFIFQYYREEENGRGNFPPRFSGLQFPNYSSELNVNALELDDSALYLCASSSPSDSSSYEQYFGPGTRLTVT.

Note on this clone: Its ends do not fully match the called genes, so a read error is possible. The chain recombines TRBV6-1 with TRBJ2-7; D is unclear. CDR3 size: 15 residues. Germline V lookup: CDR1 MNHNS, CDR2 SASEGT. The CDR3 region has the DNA TGTGCCAGCACTGAAACCGCGACACTCACCTACGAGCAGTACTTC. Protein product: CASTETATLTYEQYF.

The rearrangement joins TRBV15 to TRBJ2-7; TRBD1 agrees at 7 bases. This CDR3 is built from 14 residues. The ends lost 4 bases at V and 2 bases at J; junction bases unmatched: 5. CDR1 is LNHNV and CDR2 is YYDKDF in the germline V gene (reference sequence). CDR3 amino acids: CATSTRDSAYEQYF. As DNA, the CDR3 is TGTGCCACCAGCACCCGGGACAGCGCCTACGAGCAGTACTTC.

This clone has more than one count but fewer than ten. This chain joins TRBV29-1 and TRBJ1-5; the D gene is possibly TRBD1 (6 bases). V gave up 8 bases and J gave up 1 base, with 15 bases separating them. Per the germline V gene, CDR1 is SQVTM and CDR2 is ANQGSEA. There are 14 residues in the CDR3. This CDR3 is CSPQGCRSNQPQHF. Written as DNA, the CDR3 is TGCAGCCCTCAGGGGTGTCGGAGCAATCAGCCCCAGCATTTT.

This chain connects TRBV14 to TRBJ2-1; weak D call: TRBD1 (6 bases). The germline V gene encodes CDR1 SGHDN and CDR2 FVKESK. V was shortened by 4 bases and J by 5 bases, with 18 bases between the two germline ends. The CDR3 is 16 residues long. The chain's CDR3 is CASSLPGDNSNNEQFF. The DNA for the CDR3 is TGTGCCAGCAGCCTCCCCGGGGACAACTCTAACAATGAGCAGTTCTTC.

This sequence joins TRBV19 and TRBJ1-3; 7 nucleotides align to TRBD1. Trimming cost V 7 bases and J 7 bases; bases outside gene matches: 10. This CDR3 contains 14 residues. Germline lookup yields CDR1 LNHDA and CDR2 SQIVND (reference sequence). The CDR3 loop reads CASTRQGGSNTIYF. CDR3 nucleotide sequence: TGTGCCAGTACCCGACAGGGTGGAAGCAACACCATATATTTT.

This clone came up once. The CDR3 DNA follows: TGTGCCATCAGTGAATCCCGGCGGGAGGTTGGAGAGACCCAGTACTTC. It encodes CAISESRREVGETQYF. V and J are TRBV10-3 and TRBJ2-5; 8 bases agree with TRBD2. The V gene's germline CDR1 is ENHRY and CDR2 SYGVKD. CDR3 length: 16 residues. V lost 3 bases and J lost 4; bases outside the gene matches: 10.

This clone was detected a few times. CDR3 sequence: CATRLDSNQPQHF. The CDR3 nucleotides are TGTGCCACCAGACTTGATAGCAATCAGCCCCAGCATTTT. The chain couples TRBV6-5 to TRBJ1-5; no reliable D call. The CDR3 has 13 amino acids. The germline V and J ends were trimmed by 10 bases and 0 bases, with 10 bases remaining between them. CDR1 and CDR2 (germline): MNHEY, SVGAGI.

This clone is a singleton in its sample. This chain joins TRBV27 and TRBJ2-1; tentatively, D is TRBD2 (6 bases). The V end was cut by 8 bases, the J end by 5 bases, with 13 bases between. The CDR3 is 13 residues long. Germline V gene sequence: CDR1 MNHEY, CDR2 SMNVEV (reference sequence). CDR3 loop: CASGLAIHNEQFF. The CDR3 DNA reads TGTGCCAGCGGGCTAGCGATCCACAATGAGCAGTTCTTC.